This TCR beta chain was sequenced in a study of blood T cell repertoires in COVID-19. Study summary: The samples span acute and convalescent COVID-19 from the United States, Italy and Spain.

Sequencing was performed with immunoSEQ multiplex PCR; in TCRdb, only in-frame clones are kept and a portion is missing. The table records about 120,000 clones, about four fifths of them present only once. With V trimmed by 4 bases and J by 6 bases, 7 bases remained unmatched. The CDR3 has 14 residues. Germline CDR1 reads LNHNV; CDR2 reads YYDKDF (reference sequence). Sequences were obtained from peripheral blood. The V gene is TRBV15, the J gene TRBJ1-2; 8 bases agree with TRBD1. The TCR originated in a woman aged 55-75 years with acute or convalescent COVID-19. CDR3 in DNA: TGTGCCACCAGCATTGGACAGGGATTAGATGGCTACACCTTC. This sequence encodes CATSIGQGLDGYTF.